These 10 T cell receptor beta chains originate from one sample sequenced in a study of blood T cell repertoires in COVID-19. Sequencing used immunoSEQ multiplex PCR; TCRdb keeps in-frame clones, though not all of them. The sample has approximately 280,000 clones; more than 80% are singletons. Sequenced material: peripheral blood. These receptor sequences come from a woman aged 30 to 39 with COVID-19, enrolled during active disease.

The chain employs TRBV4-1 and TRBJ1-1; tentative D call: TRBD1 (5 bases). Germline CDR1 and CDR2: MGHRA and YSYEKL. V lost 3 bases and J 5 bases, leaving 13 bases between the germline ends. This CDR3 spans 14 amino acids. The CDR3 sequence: CASSHPGEGTEAFF. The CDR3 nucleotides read TGCGCCAGCAGCCACCCGGGGGAAGGTACTGAAGCTTTCTTT.

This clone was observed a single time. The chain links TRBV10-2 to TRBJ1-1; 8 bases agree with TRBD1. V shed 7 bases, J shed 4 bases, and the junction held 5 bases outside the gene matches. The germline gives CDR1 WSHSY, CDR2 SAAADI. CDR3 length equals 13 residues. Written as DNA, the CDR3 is TGCGCCAGCATTAGGACAGGGACCACTGAAGCTTTCTTT. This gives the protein CASIRTGTTEAFF.

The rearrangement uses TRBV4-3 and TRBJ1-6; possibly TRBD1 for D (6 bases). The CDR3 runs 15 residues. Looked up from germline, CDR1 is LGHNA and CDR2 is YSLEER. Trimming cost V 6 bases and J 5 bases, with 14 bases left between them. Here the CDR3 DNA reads TGCGCCAGCAGAGACAGGCCCCGGGATAATTCACCCCTCCACTTT. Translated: CASRDRPRDNSPLHF.

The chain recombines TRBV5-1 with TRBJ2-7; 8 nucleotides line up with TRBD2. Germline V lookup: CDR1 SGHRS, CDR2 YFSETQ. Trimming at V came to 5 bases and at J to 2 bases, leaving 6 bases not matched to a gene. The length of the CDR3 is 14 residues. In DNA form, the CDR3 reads TGCGCCAGCAGGAGTAATAGCGGGACCTACGAGCAGTACTTC. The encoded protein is CASRSNSGTYEQYF.

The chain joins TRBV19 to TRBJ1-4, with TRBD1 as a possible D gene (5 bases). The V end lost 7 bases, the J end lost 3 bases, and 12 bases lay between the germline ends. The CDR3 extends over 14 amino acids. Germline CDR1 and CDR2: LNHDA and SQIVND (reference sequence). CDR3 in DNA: TGTGCCAGTAACCCCAGGACACCTAATGAAAAACTGTTTTTT. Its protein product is CASNPRTPNEKLFF.

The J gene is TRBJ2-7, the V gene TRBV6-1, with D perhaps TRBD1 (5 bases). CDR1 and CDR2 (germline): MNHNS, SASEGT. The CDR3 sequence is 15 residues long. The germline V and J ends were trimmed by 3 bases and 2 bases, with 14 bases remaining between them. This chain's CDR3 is CASSERQGEAYEQYF. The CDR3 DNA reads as TGTGCCAGCAGTGAGCGGCAGGGCGAGGCCTACGAGCAGTACTTC.

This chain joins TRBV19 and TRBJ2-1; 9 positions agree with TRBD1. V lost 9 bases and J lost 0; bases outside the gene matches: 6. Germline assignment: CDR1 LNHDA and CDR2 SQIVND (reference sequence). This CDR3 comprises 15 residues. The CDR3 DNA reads TGTGCCAGCAGGGGACAGGGCAGCTCCTACAATGAGCAGTTCTTC. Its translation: CASRGQGSSYNEQFF.

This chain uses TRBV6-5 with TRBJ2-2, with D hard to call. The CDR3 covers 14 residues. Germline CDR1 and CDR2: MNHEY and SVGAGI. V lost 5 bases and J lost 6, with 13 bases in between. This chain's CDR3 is CASSRSRMSGELFF. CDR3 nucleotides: TGTGCCAGCAGTCGGTCCAGGATGTCCGGGGAGCTGTTTTTT.

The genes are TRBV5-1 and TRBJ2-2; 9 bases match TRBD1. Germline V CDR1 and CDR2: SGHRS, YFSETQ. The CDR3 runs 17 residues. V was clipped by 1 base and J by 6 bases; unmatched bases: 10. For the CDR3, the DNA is TGCGCCAGCAGCTTGAGACACAGGGGGCGATCAGCCGGGGAGCTGTTTTTT. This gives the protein CASSLRHRGRSAGELFF.

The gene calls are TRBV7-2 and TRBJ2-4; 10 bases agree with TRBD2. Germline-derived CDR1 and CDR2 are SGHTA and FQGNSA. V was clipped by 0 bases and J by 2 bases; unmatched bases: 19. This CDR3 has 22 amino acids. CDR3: CASSLASWASGRRPGPKNIQYF. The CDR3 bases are TGTGCCAGCAGCTTAGCGTCGTGGGCTAGCGGGAGACGTCCTGGGCCCAAAAACATTCAGTACTTC.